This TCR beta chain was retrieved from a study of T cell responses to AZD1222 COVID-19 vaccine (dated by TCRdb to about 2021). Broadly, across the study: A total of over 230 trial participants underwent TCR sequencing, of whom about 200 had received two doses of AZD1222 and roughly 26 had received two doses of the MenACWY control vaccine. Trial participants were enrolled by age into 18-55, 56-69 and 70-plus year subgroups, with approximately 160, 26 and 62 TCR-sequenced participants respectively. The full study reports these points: Participants were mostly white British and included more females than males, and it was suggested by the authors that clonal diversity may have been underestimated. Spike-specific TCR breadth and depth rose significantly after two AZD1222 doses compared with day 0 and with MenACWY recipients. Only five or six AZD1222 recipients were SARS-CoV-2 seropositive at baseline, limiting conclusions about previously exposed vaccinees. In the small 56-69-year group, the increase in depth fell short of significance, most likely because of low power. Epitopes outside the regions mutated in the B.1.351 and B.1.1.7 variants were reportedly recognized by nearly half of the unique spike-specific TCRs. Because no day 14 peak-response samples were available, the repertoires could be characterized only after the peak T cell response. The whole spike protein was spanned by vaccine-associated CD4 TCRs, and dominant responses were seen in regions 160-218 and 743-854.

The germline V and J ends show losses of 5 bases and 0 bases respectively, and no gene match explains 0 bases of the junction. Reading the germline V gene (reference sequence) gives CDR1 PRHDT and CDR2 FYEKMQ. Taken from cysteine to phenylalanine, the CDR3 has 15 residues. Only CDR3 DNA is held: 45 bases, read in frame from base 1. Concerning this clone itself: Which antigen it targets is not known. Base-call qualities are not available, and no considerably larger clone is one nucleotide away.

The CDR3 regions of human TCRbeta chains were analyzed by immunosequencing. The original pipeline was this. TCRs in the repertoires were matched against a reference library of SARS-CoV-2-specific TCRs that had been generated with the MIRA antigen-specificity platform. Breadth was defined as the fraction of unique TCRs that were SARS-CoV-2-associated. Depth was defined as the fraction of total T cells that were SARS-CoV-2-associated. Using the MIRA data, each spike-specific TCR was mapped to the spike region that the TCR reacts to and placed in a CD4 or CD8 class. Log10-transformed breadth and depth values were compared by one-way ANOVA with Sidak's multiple comparisons tests. TCRdb's version of the immuneACCESS table is confined to in-frame rearrangements and falls short of the full clone set. An unresolved V gene accounts for under half of the shortfall where checked; the remainder is of unknown origin. Clonal size and the V and J genes are those of that table, whereas D and trimming came from the DNA. The sample records about 60,000 clones, approximately 86% of which are singletons. The ten largest clones take up less than 9% of the sample.

The intended sense of this specimen's time point label: about 28 days (+/-7) after the second vaccine dose. AZD1222 recipients with second doses at about 4 weeks or about 12 weeks were pooled, because spike-specific TCR depth and breadth did not differ between schedules. Vaccinee samples came from UK trials COV001 and COV002, including a single-blind randomized controlled phase 2/3 trial of AZD1222 (ChAdOx1 nCoV-19) in healthy adults. For TCRbeta chain sequencing, PBMC samples were collected from trial participants at day 0 and at day 28 after the second dose. The material sequenced was peripheral blood, taken 28 days after the second AZD1222 dose. This receptor was identified in an adult who received the AZD1222 COVID-19 vaccine. Recombination linked TRBV13 to TRBJ2-1; TRBD2 aligns with 11 central bases. The CDR3 reads CASSTSGSSYNEQFF. The nucleotides are TGTGCCAGCAGCACTAGCGGGAGCTCCTACAATGAGCAGTTCTTC.